This T cell receptor (beta chain) was profiled in a study of CD8 T cells in Susac syndrome. About this clonotype itself: Its target is unknown.

Random hexamers were used to reverse transcribe the RNA input (roughly 0.5 to 1 ug). TCRdb passed the immunoSEQ multiplex PCR reads through MiXCR, listing each CDR3 protein once. The table shows roughly 400,000 distinct CDR3 sequences, with 75% to 90% occurring only once. TEMRA cells underwent FACS enrichment and CD8+ and CD4+ T cells underwent negative isolation. The study's findings and limits: As the study acknowledged, the number of individuals who were part of its TCR sequencing and HLA analysis was relatively small.

This CDR3 region has 17 residues. Germline V CDR1 and CDR2: MNHEY, SMNVEV (reference sequence). The V and J ends lost 2 bases and 2 bases respectively, with 15 bases between them. V gene TRBV27 combines with J gene TRBJ2-2; D is unclear. The sample consisted of CD8+ T cells from PBMCs. The receptor was derived from a human donor with multiple sclerosis. The CDR3 sequence: CASSLLAPTLNTGELFF. CDR3 in DNA: TGTGCCAGCAGTTTACTTGCTCCTACATTAAACACCGGGGAGCTGTTTTTT.